These T cell receptor beta chains were read from a single sample in a study of response to subunit inactivated influenza vaccine. In TCRdb, the RT-PCR reads were re-called with MiXCR into one record per CDR3 protein. The data contain over 450,000 distinct CDR3 sequences, approximately 13% of them singletons. The sequencing used PBMCs from blood, collected 45 days after vaccination. All receptors come from a man over 45 who received an inactivated influenza vaccine. Both conserved end residues are part of each CDR3. A D gene is named only where the DNA matches it firmly. Clone size is stated in some rows and not others, as once, few, many or a class when expanded.

J: TRBJ1-2; size: NA; D: NA; length: 18; V: TRBV11-2; DNA: TGTGCCAGCAGCTTCGTCCAGGGGTTAGTTCGAACTCACTATGGCTACACCTTC; CDR3: CASSFVQGLVRTHYGYTF
J: TRBJ2-3; size: few; D: TRBD2; length: 16; V: TRBV6-1; DNA: TGTGCCAGCAGACGCGGGGCGGGGGGAAACACAGATACGCAGTATTTT; CDR3: CASRRGAGGNTDTQYF
J: TRBJ1-2; size: few; D: NA; length: 14; V: TRBV20-1; DNA: TGCAGTGCTAGAGACTACAGGAACAACTATGGCTACACCTTC; CDR3: CSARDYRNNYGYTF
J: TRBJ1-5; size: NA; D: NA; length: 14; V: TRBV20-1; DNA: TGCAGTGCTAGATTGCCGGGAGGGGGTCAGCCCCAGCATTTT; CDR3: CSARLPGGGQPQHF
J: TRBJ1-5; size: few; D: TRBD1; length: 14; V: TRBV4-2; DNA: TGTGCCAGCAGCCCGGACAGGGGGGAACAGCCCCAGCATTTT; CDR3: CASSPDRGEQPQHF
J: TRBJ2-7; size: few; D: TRBD1; length: 11; V: TRBV12-3/TRBV12-4; DNA: TGTGCCAGCAGCCCGGGACAGATGTTGTACTTC; CDR3: CASSPGQMLYF
J: TRBJ2-2; size: NA; D: NA; length: 16; V: TRBV9; DNA: TGTGCCAGCAGCGTAACGTTGAAGGGTGGGACCGGGGAGCTGTTTTTT; CDR3: CASSVTLKGGTGELFF
J: TRBJ1-1; size: few; D: NA; length: 11; V: TRBV10-3; DNA: TGTGCCAGCACAGGGAATAGTGAAGCTTTCTTT; CDR3: CASTGNSEAFF
J: TRBJ1-6; size: few; D: TRBD1; length: 15; V: TRBV11-2; DNA: TGTGCCAGCAGCTTAGCGGCGACAGGGAATTCACCCCTCCACTTT; CDR3: CASSLAATGNSPLHF
J: TRBJ2-6; size: few; D: TRBD1; length: 16; V: TRBV28; DNA: TGTGCCAGCAGCCGGACAGGGGGAATTGGGGCCAACGTCCTGACTTTC; CDR3: CASSRTGGIGANVLTF
J: TRBJ2-3; size: many; D: NA; length: 14; V: TRBV29-1; DNA: TGCAGCGTTGACCGAGCGGTACGCACAGATACGCAGTATTTT; CDR3: CSVDRAVRTDTQYF
J: TRBJ2-4; size: NA; D: NA; length: 14; V: TRBV10-2; DNA: TGCGCCAGTACGCAGGGTGTTTCGGAAAACATTCAGTACTTC; CDR3: CASTQGVSENIQYF
J: TRBJ2-7; size: NA; D: TRBD1; length: 14; V: TRBV2; DNA: TGTGCCAGCAAGACGGGACAGGGGTCCTACGAGCAGTACTTC; CDR3: CASKTGQGSYEQYF
J: TRBJ2-5; size: many; D: TRBD1; length: 14; V: TRBV29-1; DNA: TGCAGCGTGGCCACGGACAGGGTAAAAGAGACCCAGTACTTC; CDR3: CSVATDRVKETQYF
J: TRBJ1-1; size: NA; D: NA; length: 14; V: TRBV12-3/TRBV12-4; DNA: TGTGCCAGCAGTTTCTTGCAAGAAGGAGGTGAAGCTTTCTTT; CDR3: CASSFLQEGGEAFF
J: TRBJ2-5; size: many; D: TRBD1; length: 14; V: TRBV29-1; DNA: TGCAGCGTTATTCGGGACAGGGACCAAGAGACCCAGTACTTC; CDR3: CSVIRDRDQETQYF
J: TRBJ2-5; size: many; D: NA; length: 13; V: TRBV5-5; DNA: TGTGCCAGCATCCTAGCCCCCGGGGAGACCCAGTACTTC; CDR3: CASILAPGETQYF
J: TRBJ2-5; size: many; D: NA; length: 13; V: TRBV7-2; DNA: TGTGCCAGCAGCTTAGGGGACTGGGAGACCCAGTACTTC; CDR3: CASSLGDWETQYF
J: TRBJ2-4; size: NA; D: NA; length: 15; V: TRBV5-1; DNA: TGCGCCAGCAGGAGGGGGACTACCCGATTGAACATTCAGTACTTC; CDR3: CASRRGTTRLNIQYF
J: TRBJ2-1; size: few; D: TRBD2; length: 15; V: TRBV9; DNA: TGTGCCAGCAGCGTAGATCAGCGGGAGAACAATGAGCAGTTCTTC; CDR3: CASSVDQRENNEQFF
J: TRBJ2-7; size: few; D: NA; length: 13; V: TRBV24-1; DNA: TGTGCCGTAGGGGAAGGTAGCTCCTACGAGCAGTACTTC; CDR3: CAVGEGSSYEQYF
J: TRBJ2-5; size: NA; D: TRBD1; length: 16; V: TRBV7-9; DNA: TGTGCCAGCAGCGAGGACTGGGGACAGGGTTTGGAGACCCAGTACTTC; CDR3: CASSEDWGQGLETQYF
J: TRBJ2-2; size: few; D: TRBD1; length: 14; V: TRBV20-1; DNA: TGCAGTGCTCGAACAGGGGGGAGGACCGGGGAGCTGTTTTTT; CDR3: CSARTGGRTGELFF
J: TRBJ2-1; size: NA; D: TRBD2; length: 17; V: TRBV24-1; DNA: TGTGCCACCAGCGGGGAAGAAGCGGGAGGGCCCCACAATGAGCAGTTCTTC; CDR3: CATSGEEAGGPHNEQFF
J: TRBJ2-3; size: NA; D: TRBD1; length: 13; V: TRBV11-2; DNA: TGTGCCAGCAGCCAAACAGGGGGGGATACGCAGTATTTT; CDR3: CASSQTGGDTQYF
J: TRBJ2-2; size: few; D: NA; length: 16; V: TRBV9; DNA: TGTGCCAGCAGCGTAGTGGTGACAGCGAACACCGGGGAGCTGTTTTTT; CDR3: CASSVVVTANTGELFF
J: TRBJ1-2; size: NA; D: TRBD1; length: 14; V: TRBV5-1; DNA: TGCGCCGGCAGCCCGGACAGGTCTAACTATGGCTACACCTTC; CDR3: CAGSPDRSNYGYTF
J: TRBJ2-7; size: NA; D: NA; length: 12; V: TRBV6-5; DNA: TGTGCCAGCAGAAGGACTTTCTACGAGCAGTACTTC; CDR3: CASRRTFYEQYF
J: TRBJ2-5; size: few; D: TRBD2; length: 15; V: TRBV5-1; DNA: TGCGCCAGCAGCTTGAATGGCGGGAGGGCTGAGACCCAGTACTTC; CDR3: CASSLNGGRAETQYF
J: TRBJ2-2; size: few; D: NA; length: 12; V: TRBV12-3/TRBV12-4; DNA: TGTGCCAGCAGACCTAGCGCCGGGGAGCTGTTTTTT; CDR3: CASRPSAGELFF
J: TRBJ1-2; size: many; D: NA; length: 12; V: TRBV29-1; DNA: TGCAGCGTTGAAGTCCAGGGTTTAGGCTACACCTTC; CDR3: CSVEVQGLGYTF
J: TRBJ2-1; size: many; D: NA; length: 16; V: TRBV20-1; DNA: TGCAGTGCTAGTACCGGGACAAAACCCTCCTACAATGAGCAGTTCTTC; CDR3: CSASTGTKPSYNEQFF
J: TRBJ1-1; size: few; D: NA; length: 15; V: TRBV7-9; DNA: TGTGCCAGCAGCTTAGGCTCTGCAGGGGCCGCTGAAGCTTTCTTT; CDR3: CASSLGSAGAAEAFF
J: TRBJ2-1; size: few; D: NA; length: 20; V: TRBV5-1; DNA: TGCGCCAGCAGCTCGTCTACCCAAGCGGCTTACAGGTCCCCCTACAATGAGCAGTTCTTC; CDR3: CASSSSTQAAYRSPYNEQFF
J: TRBJ1-2; size: many; D: NA; length: 13; V: TRBV10-3; DNA: TGTGCCATCAGCTCCGACCTAAACTATGGCTACACCTTC; CDR3: CAISSDLNYGYTF
J: TRBJ1-1; size: NA; D: TRBD1; length: 12; V: TRBV29-1; DNA: TGCAGCGTCAGAACAGGGGACACTGAAGCTTTCTTT; CDR3: CSVRTGDTEAFF
J: TRBJ2-3; size: few; D: NA; length: 15; V: TRBV14; DNA: TGTGCCAGCAGCTCCCGGGACGGGCGCTGGGATACGCAGTATTTT; CDR3: CASSSRDGRWDTQYF
J: TRBJ2-7; size: NA; D: NA; length: 11; V: TRBV20-1; DNA: TGCAGTGCCCGCCTTAATTACGAGCAGTACTTC; CDR3: CSARLNYEQYF
J: TRBJ2-2; size: few; D: TRBD1; length: 17; V: TRBV7-9; DNA: TGTGCCAGCAGCTTAGGGACAGGGGGCTCGAACACCGGGGAGCTGTTTTTT; CDR3: CASSLGTGGSNTGELFF
J: TRBJ2-1; size: NA; D: NA; length: 16; V: TRBV11-2; DNA: TGTGCCAGCAGCTTAGGTGGAGAGTCTACCTACAATGAGCAGTTCTTC; CDR3: CASSLGGESTYNEQFF
J: TRBJ2-1; size: NA; D: TRBD2; length: 15; V: TRBV19; DNA: TGTGCCAGTAGTAAGGGACTAGCGGTCTATGGTGAGCAGTTCTTC; CDR3: CASSKGLAVYGEQFF
J: TRBJ2-3; size: NA; D: TRBD2; length: 16; V: TRBV5-1; DNA: TGCGCCAGCAGCTCACTAGCGGGAGGGCCAGGAGATACGCAGTATTTT; CDR3: CASSSLAGGPGDTQYF
J: TRBJ2-5; size: many; D: TRBD1; length: 13; V: TRBV7-7; DNA: TGTGCTAGCAGCCTGGCCAGGGGGGAGACCCAGTACTTC; CDR3: CASSLARGETQYF
J: TRBJ2-1; size: NA; D: NA; length: 15; V: TRBV18; DNA: TGTGCCAGCTCACCAATGACAGGTACCTACAATGAGCAGTTCTTC; CDR3: CASSPMTGTYNEQFF
J: TRBJ2-5; size: few; D: TRBD2; length: 15; V: TRBV20-1; DNA: TGCAGTGCTAGTAAACTAGCGGGAGGAAGAGAGACCCAGTACTTC; CDR3: CSASKLAGGRETQYF
J: TRBJ2-1; size: few; D: NA; length: 15; V: TRBV18; DNA: TGTGCCAGCTCAACTGGGGTATTGTCATCCAATGAGCAGTTCTTC; CDR3: CASSTGVLSSNEQFF
J: TRBJ1-1; size: NA; D: TRBD1; length: 17; V: TRBV3-1; DNA: TGTGCCAGCAGCCAAGGATTCAGGGGGCAGGAGGACACTGAAGCTTTCTTT; CDR3: CASSQGFRGQEDTEAFF
J: TRBJ2-7; size: many; D: TRBD1; length: 12; V: TRBV29-1; DNA: TGCAGCGTTTCGGACAGGGGGCCCGAGCAGTACTTC; CDR3: CSVSDRGPEQYF
J: TRBJ1-1; size: many; D: NA; length: 16; V: TRBV5-1; DNA: TGCGCCAGCAGCGCGCCCTGGGGGGGCTCGGGGACTGAAGCTTTCTTT; CDR3: CASSAPWGGSGTEAFF
J: TRBJ2-7; size: many; D: TRBD1; length: 14; V: TRBV6-1; DNA: TGTGCCAGCAGTCCGACAGGGTTGTCCTACGAGCAGTACTTC; CDR3: CASSPTGLSYEQYF
J: TRBJ2-3; size: few; D: NA; length: 12; V: TRBV28; DNA: TGTGCCAGCAGACAATGGGGTCTCGCGCAGTATTTT; CDR3: CASRQWGLAQYF
J: TRBJ1-2; size: NA; D: NA; length: 17; V: TRBV21-1; DNA: TGTGCCAGCAGCTCGGGATCACGGGACAGGGAGGTCTATGGCTACACCTTC; CDR3: CASSSGSRDREVYGYTF
J: TRBJ1-6; size: few; D: TRBD1; length: 16; V: TRBV4-3; DNA: TGCGCCAGCAGCCAAGTGGTGGGTTCAGGGGGGAGACCCCTCCACTTT; CDR3: CASSQVVGSGGRPLHF
J: TRBJ1-1; size: few; D: NA; length: 14; V: TRBV9; DNA: TGTGCCAGCAGCGTAGTACCTGGGGCAGCTGAAGCTTTCTTT; CDR3: CASSVVPGAAEAFF
J: TRBJ2-7; size: once; D: NA; length: 13; V: TRBV3-1; DNA: TGTGCCAGCAGCCAAGTTGCGGGGCACGAGCAGTACTTC; CDR3: CASSQVAGHEQYF
J: TRBJ1-1; size: NA; D: NA; length: 15; V: TRBV7-6; DNA: TGTGCCAGCAGCTCAACGTGGGTCCAGAACACTGAAGCTTTCTTT; CDR3: CASSSTWVQNTEAFF
J: TRBJ2-5; size: few; D: NA; length: 12; V: TRBV11-2; DNA: TGTGCCAGCAGTAGGGGGTCAGAGACCCAGTACTTC; CDR3: CASSRGSETQYF
J: TRBJ2-1; size: few; D: NA; length: 12; V: TRBV13; DNA: TGTGCCAGCAGCCCCAGCCGCAATGAGCAGTTCTTC; CDR3: CASSPSRNEQFF
J: TRBJ2-3; size: NA; D: TRBD1; length: 17; V: TRBV20-1; DNA: TGCTGTGCTAGAGGTCGGATCCGGGACAGGGGCCCAGATACGCAGTATTTT; CDR3: CCARGRIRDRGPDTQYF